The next 24 T cell receptor beta chains were all read from a single sample in a study of CD8+CD57+ T cells in acquired aplastic anemia. Genomic DNA provided the template from which TCR beta VDJ and CDR3 profiles were obtained. Using its own MiXCR run on the reads, TCRdb lists one record per CDR3 protein. The data contain about 190,000 distinct CDR3 sequences, about three fifths of them singletons. Sequencing used sorted CD4+, CD8+, or CD8+CD57+ T cells (not recorded which) from PBMCs. Every receptor here comes from a human donor with severe aplastic anemia or a healthy control (not recorded which).

The chain couples TRBV7-3 to TRBJ1-6; D may be TRBD1 (6 bases). The V gene lost 1 base and the J gene lost 10 bases, with 14 bases spanning the gap. This CDR3 is built from 15 residues. CDR1 is SGHTA and CDR2 is FQGTGA in the germline V gene. The CDR3 loop reads CASSLNVFGGSPLHF. CDR3 nucleotides: TGTGCCAGCAGCTTAAATGTTTTCGGGGGCTCACCCCTCCACTTT. Complete variable domain (other parts from reference TRBV7-3 and TRBJ1-6): GAGVSQTPSNKVTEKGKYVELRCDPISGHTALYWYRQSLGQGPEFLIYFQGTGAADDSGLPNDRFFAVRPEGSVSTLKIQRTERGDSAVYLCASSLNVFGGSPLHFGNGTRLTVT.

This clonotype was seen many times. The chain has TRBV24-1 and TRBJ2-1; the match to TRBD1 covers 9 bases. After removal of 4 bases from V and 9 bases from J, the junction contained 6 bases not matched to a gene. Germline assignment: CDR1 KGHDR and CDR2 SFDVKD. The CDR3 is 14 amino acids. CDR3 sequence (DNA): TGTGCCACCAGTGAAACGGGACAGGGCGGTGAGCAGTTCTTC. Translation gives CATSETGQGGEQFF.

The chain has TRBV2 and TRBJ1-2; D remains ambiguous. Deletions cut 6 bases from V and 2 bases from J, with 10 bases between. The CDR3 loop spans 13 amino acids. Germline loops: CDR1 SNHLY, CDR2 FYNNEI. For the CDR3, the DNA is TGTGCCAGCAGCGCCGCAGAAAACTATGGCTACACCTTC. Protein product: CASSAAENYGYTF.

This clonotype has at least ten counts. The chain recombines TRBV4-2 with TRBJ1-1; the match to TRBD1 covers 10 bases. CDR1 is LGHNA, CDR2 YNFKEQ, per germline. The CDR3 sequence is 17 residues long. V trimming: 0 bases; J trimming: 4 bases; junction bases outside the gene matches: 8. CDR3: CASSQDGAGDRGTEAFF. CDR3 bases: TGTGCCAGCAGCCAAGATGGGGCCGGGGACAGGGGCACTGAAGCTTTCTTT.

This clonotype was detected a few times. V gene TRBV15 combines with J gene TRBJ2-7; the match to TRBD2 covers 8 bases. V lost 0 bases, J lost 7 bases, and 11 bases stayed unmatched. There are 16 residues in the CDR3. Germline V gene sequence: CDR1 LNHNV, CDR2 YYDKDF (reference sequence). The CDR3 bases are TGTGCCACCAGCAGAGACCTCCCCTTAAGCGGGAGTGAGCAGTACTTC. Amino acids: CATSRDLPLSGSEQYF.

V gene TRBV19 combines with J gene TRBJ2-2, with TRBD2 matching 12 bases. This CDR3 is 19 amino acids long. Trimming took 5 bases from V and 4 from J; bases not matched to a gene: 14. The germline V gene encodes CDR1 LNHDA and CDR2 SQIVND (reference sequence). The CDR3 loop is CASSLRASGRAGGTGELFF. The DNA for the CDR3 is TGTGCCAGTAGTCTCCGGGCTAGCGGGAGGGCCGGCGGCACCGGGGAGCTGTTTTTT.

This clonotype was seen ten or more times. CDR3 protein: CASSASRSSYNEQFF. The CDR3 nucleotides are TGTGCCAGCAGCGCCTCTCGTTCATCCTACAATGAGCAGTTCTTC. This sequence joins TRBV9 and TRBJ2-1; unclear D gene. Germline CDR1 reads SGDLS; CDR2 reads YYNGEE. The CDR3 contains 15 residues. The ends were cut back, 3 bases at V and 1 base at J, with 11 bases in the middle.

This clonotype was detected only a few times. This chain uses TRBV5-1 with TRBJ1-1; D perhaps matches TRBD1 (5 bases). Trimming pared 0 bases from V and 5 bases from J, leaving 11 bases between. The CDR3 extends over 14 amino acids. CDR1 and CDR2 from the germline V gene are SGHRS and YFSETQ. The CDR3 DNA reads TGCGCCAGCAGCTTGGGCAGGGAGACTACTGAAGCTTTCTTT. It encodes CASSLGRETTEAFF.

The chain combines TRBV20-1 with TRBJ2-5; TRBD2 might be the D (5 bases). V was pared by 3 bases and J by 2 bases, with 13 bases between. Germline V gene lookup returns CDR1 DFQATT and CDR2 SNEGSKA (reference sequence). CDR3 length: 14 residues. CDR3 DNA: TGCAGTGCTAGGTCTAGCCTAAGACAAGAGACCCAGTACTTC. This translates into CSARSSLRQETQYF.

This clonotype showed up many times. V is TRBV9 and J is TRBJ2-3, with D perhaps matching TRBD2 (6 bases). Germline V gene lookup returns CDR1 SGDLS and CDR2 YYNGEE. Trimming pared 0 bases from V and 1 base from J, leaving 15 bases between. The CDR3 totals 17 residues. CDR3 in DNA: TGTGCCAGCAGCGTAGGTGTTGTGGGGGGTGGCACAGATACGCAGTATTTT. It encodes CASSVGVVGGGTDTQYF.

This clonotype was detected only a few times. The chain links TRBV24-1 to TRBJ2-1; D is possibly TRBD1 or TRBD2 (6 bases each). The CDR3 runs to 17 residues. CDR1 and CDR2 from the germline V gene are KGHDR and SFDVKD. The V end was cut by 5 bases, the J end by 2 bases, with 18 bases between. DNA of the CDR3: TGTGCCACCAGTGTCTCGGGGGCTCTCCCTGCCTACAATGAGCAGTTCTTC. Protein sequence: CATSVSGALPAYNEQFF.

The rearrangement joins TRBV2 to TRBJ1-1; D not resolved. V was cut by 5 bases and J by 0 bases, with 10 bases left in between. The CDR3 is 14 amino acids. Germline V gene data show CDR1 as SNHLY and CDR2 as FYNNEI. The DNA for the CDR3 is TGTGCCAGCAGTAAAAACACCTTGAACACTGAAGCTTTCTTT. Amino acids: CASSKNTLNTEAFF.

In regard to this clonotype: One end of the junction varies from germline; a read error may be responsible. The chain has TRBV12-3 or TRBV12-4 and TRBJ2-1, with D hard to call. The CDR3 length is 11 residues. The CDR3 spells CASSFGNEQLF. The CDR3 DNA reads TGTGCCAGCAGTTTTGGCAATGAGCAGCTCTTC.

The CDR3 coding sequence is TGCAGTGCTAGTAACAGGAAAACCAACACTGAAGCTTTCTTT. Translated, it gives CSASNRKTNTEAFF. The J gene is TRBJ1-1, the V gene TRBV20-1; D might be TRBD1 (5 bases). This CDR3 is 14 amino acids long. V lost 3 bases and J 2 bases, leaving 13 bases between the germline ends. Germline CDR1 DFQATT, CDR2 SNEGSKA (reference sequence).

The table lists this clonotype with a count of one. The genes are TRBV10-3 and TRBJ2-2; 8 positions agree with TRBD1. Germline V CDR1 and CDR2: ENHRY, SYGVKD. The CDR3 sequence is 14 residues long. The V and J ends lost 6 bases and 2 bases, in that order; junction bases with no gene match: 2. CDR3 sequence: CAIRGTGNTGELFF. CDR3 sequence (DNA): TGTGCCATCAGGGGGACAGGTAACACCGGGGAGCTGTTTTTT.

As for this clonotype: The CDR3 does not close with the conserved phenylalanine or tryptophan, likely indicating a read error. The chain is built from TRBV25-1 and TRBJ1-6, with 7 bases identical to TRBD1. CDR1 and CDR2 from the germline V gene are MGHDK and SYGVNS. The V gene end was trimmed by 5 bases and the J gene end by 6 bases; junction bases not matched to a gene: 7. CDR3 size: 15 residues. In nucleotides, the CDR3 is TGTGCCAGCAGTCCTAGGGGGCATAGTAATTCACCCCTCCACCTT. Its protein product is CASSPRGHSNSPLHL.

About this clonotype: Compared with germline, one end of the junction differs, possibly owing to a read error. The chain employs TRBV15 and TRBJ1-1; possible D gene TRBD1, 6 bases. Germline CDR1 LNHNV, CDR2 YYDKDF (reference sequence). The CDR3 spans 16 residues. The CDR3, as DNA: TGTGCCACCAGCAGAGGCAGGGGCGGGATGAACACTGAAGCCTTCTTT. This sequence encodes CATSRGRGGMNTEAFF.

The chain combines TRBV25-1 with TRBJ2-7; TRBD1 aligns across 9 bases. The CDR3 runs to 17 residues. The germline V gene encodes CDR1 MGHDK and CDR2 SYGVNS. J gave up 0 bases and V 4 bases, and 10 bases lay outside the gene matches. The CDR3 DNA sequence: TGTGCCAGCAGTGTATCCCCGGGACAGGGAACCTCCTACGAGCAGTACTTC. Translated: CASSVSPGQGTSYEQYF.

V usage is TRBV7-9 and J usage is TRBJ2-7; no clear D. From germline, CDR1 is SEHNR and CDR2 FQNEAQ (reference sequence). This CDR3 has 12 residues. Trimming removed 5 bases from V and 5 bases from J, with 10 bases in between. The CDR3 sequence is CASSRAIDEQYF. The CDR3 region has the DNA TGTGCCAGCAGCAGGGCGATCGACGAGCAGTACTTC.

About this clonotype: The germline gene is not matched at one end of the junction; a read error may be the cause. V usage is TRBV10-3 and J usage is TRBJ2-3; perhaps TRBD2 as D (6 bases). In germline, CDR1 is ENHRY, CDR2 SYGVKD. The CDR3 is 14 residues long. For the CDR3, the DNA is TGTGCCTCGGGGGACGGAGTGGGCACAGACACGCAGTATTTT. This translates into CASGDGVGTDTQYF.

The rearrangement joins TRBV20-1 to TRBJ2-7; 11 bases are shared with TRBD1. Germline assignment: CDR1 DFQATT and CDR2 SNEGSKA (reference sequence). The CDR3 runs to 15 residues. The V and J ends lost 3 bases and 5 bases, in that order; junction bases with no gene match: 9. In nucleotides, the CDR3 is TGCAGTGCTAGGCACCGGGACAGGGGGTTCGACGAGCAGTACTTC. Its protein is CSARHRDRGFDEQYF.

J is TRBJ2-2 and V is TRBV5-1; 7 positions match TRBD1. The length of the CDR3 is 15 residues. The germline V gene has CDR1 SGHRS and CDR2 YFSETQ. The V gene end was trimmed by 3 bases and the J gene end by 1 base; junction bases not matched to a gene: 3. The CDR3 loop is CASSWDSMNTGELFF. For the CDR3, the DNA is TGCGCCAGCAGCTGGGACAGCATGAACACCGGGGAGCTGTTTTTT.

The chain carries TRBV2 and TRBJ1-5, with TRBD1 matching 8 bases. Germline-derived CDR1 and CDR2 are SNHLY and FYNNEI. The CDR3 totals 16 residues. With 5 bases clipped from V and 1 base from J, the junction kept 7 bases outside the gene matches. CDR3 bases: TGTGCCAGCAGTCATCGACAGGGGTTAAGCAATCAGCCCCAGCATTTT. Translated: CASSHRQGLSNQPQHF.

The chain employs TRBV5-6 and TRBJ1-4, with unresolved D. Germline V CDR1 and CDR2: SGHDT, YYEEEE. The CDR3 totals 15 residues. Trimming left V 1 base short and J 3 bases short, with 10 bases between. CDR3 DNA: TGTGCCAGCAGCTTGCTAGGGCTGTCTAATGAAAAACTGTTTTTT. This codes for CASSLLGLSNEKLFF. Variable domain in full (rest from reference TRBV5-6 and TRBJ1-4): DAGVTQSPTHLIKTRGQQVTLRCSPKSGHDTVSWYQQALGQGPQFIFQYYEEEERQRGNFPDRFSGHQFPNYSSELNVNALLLGDSALYLCASSLLGLSNEKLFFGSGTQLSVL.